The next 2 T cell receptor beta chains were all read from a single sample in a study of blood T cells in healthy people across ages. A J-beta primer mix and a sample-barcoded 5' primer were used in a second PCR of about 7 to 11 cycles. MiXCR was run by TCRdb on the 5' RACE reads, yielding one entry per CDR3 protein. The sample shows 650,000 to 1,000,000 distinct CDR3 sequences, 30% to 45% of them seen only once. The sample taken for sequencing was blood. These receptor sequences come from a man younger than 35 in good health.

The V call is TRBV29-1, the J call TRBJ2-3, with D possibly matching TRBD1 (6 bases). The CDR3 loop spans 12 amino acids. In germline, CDR1 is SQVTM, CDR2 ANQGSEA. With 5 bases removed from V and 4 bases from J, the gap between germline ends came to 10 bases. CDR3 residues: CSVSYRADTQYF. CDR3 sequence (DNA): TGCAGCGTTTCGTACAGGGCAGATACGCAGTATTTT.

This clonotype appeared many times. This chain links TRBV4-3 with TRBJ2-7; D uncertain. This CDR3 is built from 14 residues. The V gene's germline CDR1 is LGHNA and CDR2 YSLEER. Trimming removed 0 bases at V and 4 bases at J, with 10 bases between. The CDR3 region is CASSQDLALYEQYF. In nucleotides, the CDR3 is TGCGCCAGCAGCCAAGATCTGGCCCTTTACGAGCAGTACTTC.